This T cell receptor (beta chain) stems from a study of Ad26.COV2.S vaccination and SARS-CoV-2 variants. Study in general: The Ad26.COV2.S arm of the COV1001 trial was where the donor was placed. Ad26.COV2.S given intramuscularly, once or twice 56 days apart.

Trimming stripped 2 bases from V and 3 bases from J, with 18 bases between. This CDR3 spans 16 amino acids. Germline V CDR1 and CDR2: SQVTM, ANQGSEA. Treatment indicated: roughly 20 received Ad26.COV2.S at low or high dose, single or two shots; about 5 received placebo; per-sample allocation not given. Following the first vaccine or placebo injection, samples were taken on day 63. TCRdb's copy holds only in-frame clones and misses some; the assay was immunoSEQ multiplex PCR. The table lists fewer than 900,000 clones, roughly 90% of them singletons. The chain uses TRBV29-1 and TRBJ2-3; either TRBD1 or TRBD2 may supply D (6 bases each). This specimen consisted of peripheral blood, obtained in a trial of Ad26.COV2.S vaccine versus placebo. This receptor was taken from a person aged 18-65 years who received the Ad26.COV2.S COVID-19 vaccine or a placebo. The CDR3 bases are TGCAGCGTTGAACGATCCCTGGGGGGCAGGACAGATACGCAGTATTTT. This codes for CSVERSLGGRTDTQYF.